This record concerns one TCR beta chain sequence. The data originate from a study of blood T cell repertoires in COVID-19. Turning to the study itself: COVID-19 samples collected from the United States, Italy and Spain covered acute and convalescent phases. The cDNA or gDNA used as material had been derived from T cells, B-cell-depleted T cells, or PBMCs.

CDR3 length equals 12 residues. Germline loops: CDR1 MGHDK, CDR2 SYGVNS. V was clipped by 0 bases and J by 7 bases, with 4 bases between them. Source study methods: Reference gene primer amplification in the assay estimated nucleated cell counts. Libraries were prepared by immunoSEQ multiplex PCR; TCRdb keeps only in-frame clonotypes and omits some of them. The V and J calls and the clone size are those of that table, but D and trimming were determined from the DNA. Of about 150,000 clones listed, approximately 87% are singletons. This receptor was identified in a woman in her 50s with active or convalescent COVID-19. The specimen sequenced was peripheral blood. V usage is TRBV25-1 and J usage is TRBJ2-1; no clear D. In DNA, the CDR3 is TGTGCCAGCAGTGAATATCAGAATGAGCAGTTCTTC. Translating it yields CASSEYQNEQFF.